Listed here are 11 T cell receptor beta chains from one sample, sequenced in a study of T cells in Graves' hyperthyroidism and ophthalmopathy. RNA transcripts yielded amplified TCR beta CDR3 regions. TCR CDR3 regions were first amplified by RT-PCR with HTBI primers. From the multiplex PCR reads, TCRdb called clonotypes with MiXCR, one entry per CDR3 protein. Among some 620,000 distinct CDR3 sequences, roughly 17% were seen once, and the ten largest hold around 4%. The sample taken for sequencing was blood. These receptors all come from a woman younger than 45 with Graves' hyperthyroidism.

In its sample, this clonotype was seen many times. The CDR3: CASRELYRNNEQFF. In nucleotides, the CDR3 is TGTGCCAGCAGAGAACTTTATCGGAACAATGAGCAGTTCTTC. This chain connects TRBV6-2 or TRBV6-3 to TRBJ2-1; no clear D. The germline CDR1 and CDR2 sequences are MNHEY and SVGEGT. V was shortened by 6 bases and J by 5 bases, with 14 bases between the two germline ends. The CDR3 covers 14 residues.

This rearrangement joins TRBV6-1 to TRBJ2-1, with TRBD2 matching over 12 bases. J was trimmed by 8 bases and V by 6 bases; bases with no gene match: 5. There are 14 residues in the CDR3. Germline CDR1 is MNHNS and CDR2 is SASEGT. The CDR3 region is CASSHSSGRDEQFF. CDR3 sequence (DNA): TGTGCCAGCAGCCACTCTAGCGGGAGGGATGAGCAGTTCTTC.

At least ten counts were recorded for this clonotype. The rearrangement uses TRBV6-2 or TRBV6-3 and TRBJ2-7, with 10 nucleotides matching TRBD2. The CDR3 runs to 15 residues. The germline V gene encodes CDR1 MNHEY and CDR2 SVGEGT. V lost 0 bases and J lost 3; bases outside the gene matches: 2. The CDR3 bases are TGTGCCAGCAGTTACTCGAAGCGGGAGGGCTACGAGCAGTACTTC. Its protein product is CASSYSKREGYEQYF.

The sample holds many counts of this clonotype. This chain links TRBV20-1 with TRBJ2-7; D is perhaps TRBD2 (6 bases). V was trimmed by 8 bases and J by 0 bases, leaving 14 bases between them. Germline V lookup: CDR1 DFQATT, CDR2 SNEGSKA (reference sequence). The length of the CDR3 is 13 residues. In DNA form, the CDR3 reads TGCAGTCTCAGAAGGGACTCCTCCTACGAGCAGTACTTC. Residues: CSLRRDSSYEQYF.

The chain couples TRBV20-1 to TRBJ2-7, with D possibly called TRBD1 or TRBD2 (5 bases each). Germline V gene sequence: CDR1 DFQATT, CDR2 SNEGSKA (reference sequence). V was trimmed by 5 bases and J by 4 bases, leaving 18 bases between them. This CDR3 contains 14 residues. For the CDR3, the DNA is TGCAGTGCTGTATCCGGGACGGGGTTTTACGAGCAGTACTTC. Amino acid sequence: CSAVSGTGFYEQYF.

This clonotype was recorded a few times. The CDR3, as DNA: TGCGCCAGCAGCTTGACTAGCGGGAGTGAGAATGAGCAGTTCTTC. Its protein product is CASSLTSGSENEQFF. The V and J genes are TRBV5-1 and TRBJ2-1; 11 bases agree with TRBD2. The V gene end was trimmed by 1 base and the J gene end by 7 bases; junction bases not matched to a gene: 4. This CDR3 has 15 residues. Germline V CDR1 and CDR2: SGHRS, YFSETQ.

V gene TRBV20-1 combines with J gene TRBJ1-2; D unresolved. With 1 base removed from V and 5 bases from J, the gap between germline ends came to 11 bases. Germline V gene data show CDR1 as DFQATT and CDR2 as SNEGSKA (reference sequence). This CDR3 is 13 amino acids long. CDR3 coding DNA: TGCAGTGCTAGAGTCCCGGAAGGGTATGGCTACACCTTC. Translating gives CSARVPEGYGYTF.

The chain links TRBV18 to TRBJ2-6; D is undetermined. Trimming stripped 2 bases from V and 0 bases from J, with 11 bases between. The CDR3 sequence is 17 residues long. Germline CDR1 reads KGHSH; CDR2 reads LQKENI. CDR3 DNA sequence: TGTGCCAGCTCACCAAAGGGTGGTAGCTCTGGGGCCAACGTCCTGACTTTC. Protein sequence: CASSPKGGSSGANVLTF.

The sample holds many counts of this clonotype. V gene TRBV11-2 combines with J gene TRBJ1-1, with 8 bases that match TRBD1. The V gene end was trimmed by 7 bases and the J gene end by 3 bases; junction bases not matched to a gene: 10. The CDR3 length is 15 residues. Germline loops: CDR1 SGHAT, CDR2 FQNNGV. The chain's CDR3 is CASNVFSGQDTEAFF. For the CDR3, the DNA is TGTGCCAGCAACGTTTTTTCGGGACAGGACACTGAAGCTTTCTTT.

Only a few counts were recorded for this clonotype. Relative to the germline gene, one junction end is altered; a read error may explain this. The chain has TRBV20-1 and TRBJ1-2, with TRBD1 identical over 10 bases. CDR3 length: 15 residues. Germline assignment: CDR1 DFQATT and CDR2 SNEGSKA (reference sequence). The CDR3 coding sequence is TGCAGTGCTGGAGAGACAGGGGGCGATGACTATGGCTACACCTTC. Residues: CSAGETGGDDYGYTF.

This clonotype was seen ten or more times. The chain employs TRBV2 and TRBJ1-1, with a weak D call TRBD1 (6 bases). The CDR3 consists of 14 residues. V was trimmed by 2 bases and J by 6 bases, leaving 13 bases between them. Germline V gene data show CDR1 as SNHLY and CDR2 as FYNNEI. The CDR3 here is CASSERSGESEAFF. The CDR3, as DNA: TGTGCCAGCAGTGAACGATCAGGGGAATCTGAAGCTTTCTTT.